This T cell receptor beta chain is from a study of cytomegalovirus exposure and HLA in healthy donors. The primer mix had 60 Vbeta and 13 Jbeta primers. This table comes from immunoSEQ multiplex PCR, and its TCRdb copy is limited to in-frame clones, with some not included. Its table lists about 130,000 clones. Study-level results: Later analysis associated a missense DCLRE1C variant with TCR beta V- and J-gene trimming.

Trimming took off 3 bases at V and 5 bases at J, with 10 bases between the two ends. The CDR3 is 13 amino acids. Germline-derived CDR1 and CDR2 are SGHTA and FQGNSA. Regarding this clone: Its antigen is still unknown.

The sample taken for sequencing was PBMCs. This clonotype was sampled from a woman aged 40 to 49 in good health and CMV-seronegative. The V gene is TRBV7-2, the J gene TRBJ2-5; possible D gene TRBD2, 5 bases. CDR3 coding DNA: TGTGCCAGCAGCTTCGGACTTATCGAGACCCAGTACTTC. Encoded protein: CASSFGLIETQYF.